Sequencing of this T cell receptor beta chain was carried out in a study of cytomegalovirus exposure and HLA in healthy donors. The study, taken as a whole, reports: In a later analysis, TCR beta V- and J-gene trimming was associated with a missense DCLRE1C variant. Later findings reportedly placed an Asian-associated ancestry cluster below the approximately 650-donor mean for N-insertions.

In its sample, this clone was seen a few times. As yet, its antigen is unknown. PCR amplification relied on 60 Vbeta primers (plus 13 Jbeta primers). Clones were read by immunoSEQ multiplex PCR, and TCRdb kept only the in-frame ones, dropping some. Found here are over 150,000 clones, approximately 72% of them singletons; the top ten hold 2.5% to 3%. Germline V CDR1 and CDR2: LGHNA, YNFKEQ. Trimming took 0 bases from V and 8 from J, leaving 10 bases between them. The CDR3 is made up of 13 amino acids. The gene calls are TRBV4-2 and TRBJ1-1; D is perhaps TRBD1 (6 bases). The sequence derives from a man aged 18 to 30 in good health and CMV-seronegative. Material: PBMCs. The CDR3 loop reads CASSQERTAEAFF. The CDR3 DNA sequence: TGTGCCAGCAGCCAAGAGCGGACAGCCGAAGCTTTCTTT.